Detailed here is one T cell receptor (beta chain). Its antigen is not known. Universal primer sites and UMIs were introduced during 5'RACE template-switching synthesis of TCR cDNA. One entry per CDR3 protein, called by TCRdb with MiXCR from the 5' RACE reads. The data contain 150,000 to 200,000 distinct CDR3 sequences, 6.5% to 8.5% of them seen just once; the ten biggest clones take up over 2%. The data were taken from a study of T cells after yellow fever vaccination. Study summary: SMART-Seq v4 Ultra Low Input handled preparation of low-cell-number fractions.

Findings and limits, study-wide: Across the CD4 and CD8 compartments, a small share of clonotypes was present in both. Abundant bulk-population clonotypes could contaminate the FACS-sorted repertoires.

Germline CDR1 and CDR2: LGHNA and YSLEER. The trim removed 1 base at V and 8 bases at J, leaving 5 bases unmatched. The CDR3 has 14 amino acids. The chain links TRBV4-3 to TRBJ1-2; 9 bases match TRBD1. The source was CD4+ T cells sorted from PBMCs, collected 5 to 6 days after the first yellow fever vaccination. This clonotype was obtained from a young man who received the YFV17D yellow fever vaccine. The CDR3 protein is CASSQGTGELGYTF. The CDR3 region has the DNA TGCGCCAGCAGCCAAGGGACAGGGGAGTTGGGCTACACCTTC.